A selection of T cell receptor beta chains follows, all from one sample in a study of Graves' ophthalmopathy and Graves' hyperthyroidism. A single record per CDR3 protein comes from TCRdb applying MiXCR to the multiplex PCR reads. Here the sample spans over a million distinct CDR3 sequences, about 35% being singletons. Sequenced sample: peripheral blood or thyroid tissue (not recorded which). The receptor set was obtained from an adult man with Graves' hyperthyroidism. CDR3s include the opening cysteine and the closing phenylalanine or tryptophan. The D gene is left open where the match is weak. The size field is filled for only some rows; it gives once, few, many or a size class.

J: TRBJ2-7
length: 14
size: once
D: NA
V: TRBV7-3
CDR3: CASSSSRGDYEQYF
DNA: TGTGCCAGCAGCTCCTCCAGGGGAGACTACGAGCAGTACTTC

J: TRBJ2-2
length: 16
size: NA
D: NA
V: TRBV7-2
CDR3: CASSLHGGADTGELFF
DNA: TGTGCCAGCAGCCTCCATGGGGGCGCCGACACCGGGGAGCTGTTTTTT

J: TRBJ2-2
length: 14
size: many
D: TRBD2
V: TRBV20-1
CDR3: CSARDAGGAGELFF
DNA: TGCAGTGCTAGAGACGCGGGAGGGGCCGGGGAGCTGTTTTTT

J: TRBJ1-1
length: 13
size: few
D: NA
V: TRBV29-1
CDR3: CSTRDGMNTEAFF
DNA: TGCAGCACCCGAGACGGAATGAACACTGAAGCTTTCTTT

J: TRBJ2-5
length: 16
size: NA
D: TRBD2
V: TRBV9
CDR3: CASSAAGGQGCGTQYF
DNA: TGTGCCAGCAGCGCCGCGGGAGGCCAGGGGTGTGGGACCCAGTACTTC

J: TRBJ1-1
length: 13
size: NA
D: NA
V: TRBV14
CDR3: CASSQLDYTEAFF
DNA: TGTGCCAGCAGCCAACTAGATTACACTGAAGCTTTCTTT

J: TRBJ1-1
length: 15
size: NA
D: NA
V: TRBV19
CDR3: CASTDPPGAATEAFF
DNA: TGTGCCAGTACCGACCCTCCGGGGGCGGCCACTGAAGCTTTCTTT

J: TRBJ1-2
length: 17
size: NA
D: NA
V: TRBV6-5
CDR3: CASSYVDTRSRVYGYTF
DNA: TGTGCCAGCAGTTACGTGGACACCCGATCAAGAGTTTATGGCTACACCTTC

J: TRBJ1-5
length: 16
size: many
D: TRBD1
V: TRBV7-6
CDR3: CASSLGTGGPGQPQHF
DNA: TGTGCCAGCAGCTTAGGGACAGGGGGTCCCGGTCAGCCCCAGCATTTT

J: TRBJ1-1
length: 13
size: many
D: NA
V: TRBV7-9
CDR3: CASIGLLNTEAFF
DNA: TGTGCCAGCATCGGACTGCTGAACACTGAAGCTTTCTTT

J: TRBJ1-1
length: 14
size: many
D: NA
V: TRBV7-8
CDR3: CASSTEVGDTEAFF
DNA: TGTGCCAGCAGTACCGAGGTAGGGGACACTGAAGCTTTCTTT

J: TRBJ1-2
length: 14
size: many
D: NA
V: TRBV10-3
CDR3: CAISETGFIVGYTF
DNA: TGTGCCATCAGTGAAACAGGGTTTATTGTGGGCTACACCTTC

J: TRBJ2-5
length: 18
size: NA
D: TRBD2
V: TRBV5-1
CDR3: CASSLAISGRAFEETQYF
DNA: TGCGCCAGCAGCTTGGCCATCAGCGGGAGGGCCTTTGAGGAGACCCAGTACTTC

J: TRBJ1-4
length: 15
size: many
D: NA
V: TRBV12-3/TRBV12-4
CDR3: CASNAKTGPAEKLFF
DNA: TGTGCCAGCAACGCTAAGACTGGGCCGGCGGAAAAACTGTTTTTT

J: TRBJ2-5
length: 13
size: NA
D: NA
V: TRBV20-1
CDR3: CSALGRGSQPQYF
DNA: TGCAGTGCCCTCGGCCGGGGTAGTCAGCCCCAGTACTTC

J: TRBJ2-7
length: 16
size: many
D: NA
V: TRBV19
CDR3: CASSIDRTAFTYEQYF
DNA: TGTGCCAGTAGTATAGACCGGACAGCGTTTACCTACGAGCAGTACTTC

J: TRBJ2-2
length: 13
size: few
D: NA
V: TRBV9
CDR3: CASSAGTLGELFF
DNA: TGTGCCAGCAGCGCCGGGACTCTCGGGGAGCTGTTTTTT

J: TRBJ2-5
length: 14
size: many
D: TRBD1
V: TRBV20-1
CDR3: CSANSGQGSETQYF
DNA: TGCAGTGCGAATTCCGGACAGGGGAGTGAGACCCAGTACTTC

J: TRBJ1-4
length: 15
size: many
D: TRBD1
V: TRBV4-3
CDR3: CASSRTGQGAEKLFF
DNA: TGCGCCAGCAGCCGCACCGGACAGGGTGCTGAAAAACTGTTTTTT

J: TRBJ2-7
length: 14
size: many
D: NA
V: TRBV7-6
CDR3: CASSLVAGNREQYF
DNA: TGTGCCAGCAGCTTGGTTGCAGGGAATCGCGAGCAGTACTTC

J: TRBJ1-2
length: 11
size: NA
D: NA
V: TRBV20-1
CDR3: CSALLEAGYTF
DNA: TGCAGTGCTTTACTGGAAGCTGGCTACACCTTC